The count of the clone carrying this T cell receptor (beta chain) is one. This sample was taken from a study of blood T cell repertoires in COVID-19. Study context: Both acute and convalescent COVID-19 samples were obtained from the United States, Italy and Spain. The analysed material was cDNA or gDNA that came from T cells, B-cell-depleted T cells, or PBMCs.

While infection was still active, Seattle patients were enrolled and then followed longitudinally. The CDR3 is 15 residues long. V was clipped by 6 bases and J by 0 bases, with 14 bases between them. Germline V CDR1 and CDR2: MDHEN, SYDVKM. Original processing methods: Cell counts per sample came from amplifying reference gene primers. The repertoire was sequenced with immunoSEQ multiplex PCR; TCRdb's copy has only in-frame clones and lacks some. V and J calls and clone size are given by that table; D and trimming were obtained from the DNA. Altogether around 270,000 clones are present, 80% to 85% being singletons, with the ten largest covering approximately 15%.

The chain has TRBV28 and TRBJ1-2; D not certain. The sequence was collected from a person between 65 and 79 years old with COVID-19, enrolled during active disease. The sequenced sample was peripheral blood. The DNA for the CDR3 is TGTGCCAGCAGCCCGCCGGGGTTAGCTAACTATGGCTACACCTTC. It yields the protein CASSPPGLANYGYTF.